This TCR beta chain stems from a study of CD8 T cells in Susac syndrome. Study overall: Roughly six sequenced Susac syndrome patients had clinically active disease, while eight were in remission.

Random hexamers were used to reverse transcribe an amount of roughly 0.45 to 1 ug RNA. Amplification of the TCR beta CDR3 was carried out by immunoSEQ multiplex PCR, which spanned a total of 54 Vbeta and 13 Jbeta segments. TCRdb analysed the immunoSEQ multiplex PCR reads with MiXCR anew, one entry per CDR3 protein. The data hold approximately 190,000 distinct CDR3 sequences, with more than 90% observed a single time. Sequencing of TCR beta was undertaken in CD8+ and CD4+ T cells derived from blood. The receptor was derived from a human donor with Susac syndrome. The sequenced sample was CD4+ T cells from PBMCs.

This CDR3 is CASSSLGGGTSTDTQYF. The CDR3 coding sequence is TGTGCCAGCAGCTCCCTGGGCGGGGGTACTAGCACAGATACGCAGTATTTT. V gene TRBV11-2 combines with J gene TRBJ2-3; 7 nucleotides match TRBD2. Trimming cost V 4 bases and J 0 bases; bases outside gene matches: 10. The CDR3 covers 17 residues. Germline V lookup: CDR1 SGHAT, CDR2 FQNNGV. Combining the CDR3 with reference TRBV11-2 and TRBJ2-3 gives the whole variable domain EAGVAQSPRYKIIEKRQSVAFWCNPISGHATLYWYQQILGQGPKLLIQFQNNGVVDDSQLPKDRFSAERLKGVDSTLKIQPAKLEDSAVYLCASSSLGGGTSTDTQYFGPGTRLTVL.